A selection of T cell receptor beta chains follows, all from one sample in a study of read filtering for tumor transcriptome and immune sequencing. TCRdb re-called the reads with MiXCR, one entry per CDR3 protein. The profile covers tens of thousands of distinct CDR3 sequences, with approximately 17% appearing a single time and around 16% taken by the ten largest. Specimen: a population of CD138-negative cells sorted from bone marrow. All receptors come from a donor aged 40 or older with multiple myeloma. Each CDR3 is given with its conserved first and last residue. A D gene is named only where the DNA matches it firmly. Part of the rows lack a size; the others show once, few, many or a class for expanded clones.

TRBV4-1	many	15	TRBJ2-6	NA	CASSHGGGGANVLTF	TGCGCCAGCAGCCATGGGGGTGGCGGGGCCAACGTCCTGACTTTC
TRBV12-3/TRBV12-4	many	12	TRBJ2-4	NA	CASSRTGNIQYF	TGTGCCAGCAGTCGAACAGGAAATATTCAGTACTTC
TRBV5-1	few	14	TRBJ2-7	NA	CASSPRDGLYEQYF	TGCGCCAGCAGCCCCCGGGACGGTCTTTACGAGCAGTACTTC
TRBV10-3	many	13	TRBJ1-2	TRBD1	CAITQDRAYGYTF	TGTGCCATCACCCAGGACAGGGCCTATGGCTACACCTTC
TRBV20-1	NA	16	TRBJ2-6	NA	CSAMGRGRPGDDVLTF	TGCAGTGCTATGGGGAGGGGGCGCCCTGGGGACGACGTCCTGACTTTC
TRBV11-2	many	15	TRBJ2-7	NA	CASSFMVHNSYEQYF	TGTGCCAGCAGCTTCATGGTGCACAACTCCTACGAGCAGTACTTC
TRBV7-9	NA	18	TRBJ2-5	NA	CAGSLGTRGLLYQETQYF	TGTGCCGGCAGCTTAGGGACAAGGGGCCTCCTGTACCAAGAGACCCAGTACTTC
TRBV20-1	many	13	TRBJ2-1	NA	CSASWGAGNEQFF	TGCAGTGCTAGCTGGGGGGCGGGCAATGAGCAGTTCTTC
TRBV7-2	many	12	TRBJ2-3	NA	CASSRRGDTQYF	TGTGCCAGCAGCCGTCGTGGGGATACGCAGTATTTT
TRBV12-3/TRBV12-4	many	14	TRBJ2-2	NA	CASRGIKRAGELFF	TGTGCCAGCAGGGGGATAAAAAGGGCCGGGGAGCTGTTTTTT
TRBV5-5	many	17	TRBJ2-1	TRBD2	CASSLSIRGGSYNEQFF	TGTGCCAGCAGTTTGTCAATACGCGGGGGCTCCTACAATGAGCAGTTCTTC
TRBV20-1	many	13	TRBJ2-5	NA	CSGKRRAAETQYF	TGCAGTGGAAAGAGAAGAGCAGCGGAGACCCAGTACTTC
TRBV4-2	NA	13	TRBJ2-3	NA	CASSQDTWDTQYF	TGTGCCAGCAGCCAAGATACTTGGGATACGCAGTATTTT
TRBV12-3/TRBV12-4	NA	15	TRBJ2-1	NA	CAGSLSSRTFDEQFF	TGTGCCGGCAGTTTATCCAGCAGGACTTTCGATGAGCAGTTCTTC
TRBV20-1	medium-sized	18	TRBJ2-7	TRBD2	CSALHGGLAGYDSYEQYF	TGCAGTGCTCTTCATGGGGGACTAGCGGGGTACGACTCCTACGAGCAGTACTTC
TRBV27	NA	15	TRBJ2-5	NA	CASSPQTGPQETQHF	TGTGCCAGCAGTCCCCAGACAGGACCCCAAGAGACCCAGCACTTC
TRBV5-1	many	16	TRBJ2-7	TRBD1	CASSFDAGTGFYEQYF	TGCGCCAGCAGCTTTGATGCCGGGACAGGGTTCTACGAGCAGTACTTC
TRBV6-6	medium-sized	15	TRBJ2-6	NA	CASSDEGSGANVLTF	TGTGCCAGCAGTGACGAAGGTTCTGGGGCCAACGTCCTGACTTTC
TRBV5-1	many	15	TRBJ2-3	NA	CASSLPKTSTDTQYF	TGCGCCAGCAGCTTGCCCAAAACTAGCACAGATACGCAGTATTTT
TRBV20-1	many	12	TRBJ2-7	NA	CSARARRAEQYF	TGCAGTGCTAGAGCTAGGAGGGCCGAGCAGTACTTC
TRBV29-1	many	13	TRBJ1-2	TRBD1	CSVDAQGADGYTF	TGCAGCGTTGATGCTCAGGGGGCTGATGGCTACACCTTC
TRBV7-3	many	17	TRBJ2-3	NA	CASSLDESGADGDTQYF	TGTGCCAGCAGCTTAGACGAGTCGGGGGCGGACGGTGATACGCAGTATTTT
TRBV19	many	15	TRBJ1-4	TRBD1	CATHRGIGTNEKLFF	TGTGCCACACACAGGGGTATCGGTACTAATGAAAAACTGTTTTTT
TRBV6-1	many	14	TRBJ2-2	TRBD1	CASTEGTGGRELFF	TGTGCCAGCACCGAGGGGACAGGGGGCAGGGAGCTGTTTTTT